The entry below describes one TCR beta chain. This sample is drawn from a study of CD8+ T cells in alopecia areata. Extracted RNA was reverse transcribed, and the resulting cDNA served as sequencing template. Sequencing was performed with immunoSEQ multiplex PCR; in TCRdb, only in-frame clones are kept and a portion is missing. The table lists under 150,000 clones, 60% to 65% of them singletons, with around 5.4% in the top ten. Per the germline V gene, CDR1 is SGHRS and CDR2 is YFSETQ. Trimming at V came to 2 bases and at J to 7 bases, leaving 5 bases not matched to a gene. The CDR3 runs to 13 residues. Treatment reported: oral pan-JAK inhibitor, 5-10 mg twice daily.

Material: CD4+ T cells sorted from blood, obtained at week 4, from a patient treated with tofacitinib. The V and J genes are TRBV5-1 and TRBJ1-2, with 7 nucleotides matching TRBD1. This clonotype was obtained from a human donor with alopecia areata. Here the CDR3 reads CASSLEQGSGYTF. DNA for the CDR3: TGCGCCAGCAGCTTAGAACAGGGGTCTGGCTACACCTTC.